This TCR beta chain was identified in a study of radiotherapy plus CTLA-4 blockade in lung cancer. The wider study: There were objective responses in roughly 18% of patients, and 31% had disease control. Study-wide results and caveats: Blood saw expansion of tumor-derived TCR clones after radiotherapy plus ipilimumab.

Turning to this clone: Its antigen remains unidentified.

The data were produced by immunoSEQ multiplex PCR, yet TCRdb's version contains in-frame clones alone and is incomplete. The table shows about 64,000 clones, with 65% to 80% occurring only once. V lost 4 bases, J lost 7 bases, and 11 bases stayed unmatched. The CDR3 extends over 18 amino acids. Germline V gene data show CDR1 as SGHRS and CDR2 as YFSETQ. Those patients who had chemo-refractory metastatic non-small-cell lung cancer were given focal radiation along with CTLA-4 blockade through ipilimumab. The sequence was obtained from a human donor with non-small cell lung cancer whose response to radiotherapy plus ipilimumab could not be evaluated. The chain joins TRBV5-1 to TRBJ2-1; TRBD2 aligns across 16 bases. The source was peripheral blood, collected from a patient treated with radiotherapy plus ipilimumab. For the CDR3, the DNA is TGCGCCAGCAGCCTAGGGACTAGCGGGAGGGGTGGCAGTAATGAGCAGTTCTTC. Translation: CASSLGTSGRGGSNEQFF.